The 12 T cell receptor beta chains below come from one sample, sequenced in a study of cytomegalovirus exposure and HLA in healthy donors. Primers: 60 Vbeta forward and 13 Jbeta reverse. Data came from immunoSEQ multiplex PCR; TCRdb stores just in-frame clones and leaves some out. The repertoire includes 110,000 to 150,000 clones, 74% of them detected once, and roughly 4.5% sits in the top ten. Source material: PBMCs. The receptors stem from a man aged 18 to 30 in good health and CMV-seropositive.

This clone was detected a few times. This chain uses TRBV2 with TRBJ2-7; 8 nucleotides match TRBD1. J lost 7 bases, V lost 4 bases, and 12 bases had no gene match. CDR1 and CDR2 from the germline V gene are SNHLY and FYNNEI. The CDR3 totals 15 residues. The chain's CDR3 is CASSGGQVLGGEQYF. The CDR3 region has the DNA TGTGCCAGCAGTGGGGGACAGGTCCTTGGGGGGGAGCAGTACTTC. The full variable domain, its missing parts supplied by reference TRBV2 and TRBJ2-7, is EPEVTQTPSHQVTQMGQEVILRCVPISNHLYFYWYRQILGQKVEFLVSFYNNEISEKSEIFDDQFSVERPDGSNFTLKIRSTKLEDSAMYFCASSGGQVLGGEQYFGPGTRLTVT.

The chain uses TRBV28 and TRBJ1-6; 7 nucleotides match TRBD1. CDR3 length: 15 residues. V shed 7 bases and J 3 bases; nucleotides not matched to a gene: 6. The germline CDR1 and CDR2 sequences are MDHEN and SYDVKM. CDR3 amino acids: CASKRGDSYNSPLHF. CDR3 in DNA: TGTGCCAGCAAGCGAGGGGACAGCTATAATTCACCCCTCCACTTT.

About this clone itself: Within the sample, other DNA sequences also encode this same CDR3. The gene calls are TRBV12-5 and TRBJ1-2, with TRBD1 matching over 12 bases. The CDR3 runs to 15 residues. CDR1 is LGHNT and CDR2 is FRNRAP in the germline V gene. V dropped 5 bases and J dropped 2; count of bases not matched to a gene: 3. The CDR3 DNA follows: TGTGCTAGTGGTCTTGGGACAGGGGGCAACTATGGCTACACCTTC. Translating gives CASGLGTGGNYGYTF.

The chain joins TRBV9 to TRBJ2-1; 8 bases fit TRBD2. The CDR3 is 15 amino acids. J gave up 6 bases and V 1 base, and 6 bases lay outside the gene matches. Germline assignment: CDR1 SGDLS and CDR2 YYNGEE. Here the CDR3 reads CASSVQSGTSNEQFF. The CDR3 region has the DNA TGTGCCAGCAGCGTACAATCCGGGACTAGCAATGAGCAGTTCTTC.

The rearrangement uses TRBV6-5 and TRBJ2-7, with D possibly TRBD1 on 5 matching bases. Germline V gives CDR1 MNHEY, CDR2 SVGAGI. CDR3 length: 14 residues. Trimming removed 3 bases at V and 0 bases at J, with 9 bases between. The CDR3 spells CASSYGRASYEQYF. The CDR3 nucleotides are TGTGCCAGCAGTTATGGCAGGGCCTCCTACGAGCAGTACTTC.

CDR3 bases: TGCGCCAGCAGCTTCCCGGGGGGGCTCTATGGCTACACCTTC. Its translation is CASSFPGGLYGYTF. The chain has TRBV5-1 and TRBJ1-2; D might be TRBD1 (6 bases). Germline V gene data show CDR1 as SGHRS and CDR2 as YFSETQ. The length of the CDR3 is 14 residues. V lost 2 bases, J lost 4 bases, and 12 bases lay in between.

The CDR3, as DNA: TGTGCCAGCAGGAAGGACAGGGTCAGCTCTTACGAGCAGTACTTC. This gives the protein CASRKDRVSSYEQYF. V is TRBV2 and J is TRBJ2-7, with 8 bases that match TRBD1. Trimming took 6 bases from V and 4 from J; bases not matched to a gene: 11. The germline CDR1 and CDR2 sequences are SNHLY and FYNNEI. The CDR3 loop spans 15 amino acids.

This chain connects TRBV5-1 to TRBJ2-7; maybe TRBD2 (5 bases). The CDR3 is 15 residues long. In germline, CDR1 is SGHRS, CDR2 YFSETQ. Trimming cost V 0 bases and J 5 bases, with 15 bases left between them. As DNA, the CDR3 is TGCGCCAGCAGCTTGGCAGTTTCGGCGGGCAACGAGCAGTACTTC. Amino acid sequence: CASSLAVSAGNEQYF.

There are a few counts of this clone. The chain employs TRBV27 and TRBJ2-5, with 12 bases that match TRBD2. The CDR3 loop spans 20 amino acids. J lost 10 bases, V lost 3 bases, and 24 bases had no gene match. CDR1 and CDR2 from the germline V gene are MNHEY and SMNVEV (reference sequence). The DNA for the CDR3 is TGTGCCAGCAGTTTTACGGCCGGTCTAGGACTAGCGGGATTCAATTCGGACCAGTACTTC. Amino acids: CASSFTAGLGLAGFNSDQYF.

The chain carries TRBV28 and TRBJ1-5; D is perhaps TRBD1 (5 bases). The germline gives CDR1 MDHEN, CDR2 SYDVKM. This CDR3 has 12 amino acids. Trimming stripped 7 bases from V and 4 bases from J, with 8 bases between. The CDR3 DNA follows: TGTGCCAGCACAGCAGGGAATCAGCCCCAGCATTTT. Its translation: CASTAGNQPQHF.

The table lists this clone with a few counts. This chain connects TRBV6-1 to TRBJ1-1; TRBD1 is a possible D gene (5 bases). The length of the CDR3 is 13 residues. V gave up 8 bases and J gave up 4 bases, with 14 bases separating them. Germline-derived CDR1 and CDR2 are MNHNS and SASEGT. The CDR3 loop is CASFNGGGTEAFF. The CDR3 DNA follows: TGTGCCAGCTTTAATGGGGGAGGCACTGAAGCTTTCTTT.

The chain uses TRBV9 and TRBJ1-1, with TRBD1 as a possible D gene (5 bases). The germline V gene encodes CDR1 SGDLS and CDR2 YYNGEE. Trimming took off 0 bases at V and 0 bases at J, with 6 bases between the two ends. The CDR3 loop spans 14 amino acids. The CDR3 loop reads CASSVGQMNTEAFF. The DNA for the CDR3 is TGTGCCAGCAGCGTAGGACAGATGAACACTGAAGCTTTCTTT.